This T cell receptor beta chain was profiled in a study of T cell repertoires in cytomegalovirus infection. Study overall: The authors relied on CMV epitopes, both recently identified HLA-C-restricted and well-studied HLA-B-restricted. Indicated by public TCR beta signatures were CMV infection and matching HLA type.

TCRdb reanalysed the reads using MiXCR and keeps one entry per CDR3 protein. This sample has 700,000 to 850,000 distinct CDR3 sequences; about 30% occur once, and the top ten carry 9.5% to 15%. Trimming cost V 2 bases and J 2 bases; bases outside gene matches: 6. CDR1 and CDR2 (germline): LGHNA, YNFKEQ. CDR3 length: 15 residues. Notes on this clonotype: Antigen unknown.

This sequence joins TRBV4-2 and TRBJ2-7; 7 bases line up with TRBD2. The sequence was obtained from a human donor in good health (CMV status not recorded). Some clones in this sample may be carry-over from other donors' samples. The specimen was cultured CD8+ T cells from PBMCs, collected from culture after CMV antigen stimulation. As DNA, the CDR3 is TGTGCCAGCAGCCAATTACGGGGGGAAACCTACGAGCAGTACTTC. It codes for CASSQLRGETYEQYF.